This TCR beta chain was identified in a study of graft-versus-host responses after intestinal transplantation (TCRdb year 2021). A note on the overall study: The transplants that recipients got were multivisceral, liver-intestinal, or isolated intestinal. Instead of going to the commercial service, samples from a few later patients were sequenced in-house on an Illumina MiSeq and processed with MiXCR. Bulk TCR-beta CDR3 sequencing was used to track graft-versus-host and host-versus-graft alloreactive T cell clones in the graft, circulation and bone marrow after intestinal transplantation. Alloreactive clones were identified by sequencing pre-transplant mixed lymphocyte reaction products and comparing these products with unstimulated pre-transplant donor and recipient T cells. Every recipient was given anti-thymocyte globulin induction, followed by approximately 3 years of maintenance tacrolimus and steroids. A peak of at least 4% donor T cells among recipient peripheral blood mononuclear cells was the definition used for donor T cell macrochimerism. The cohort enrolled under 25 intestinal transplant recipients including one retransplant, and a few patients lacking pretransplant specimens were excluded.

As regards this clone: No cognate antigen has been identified for it. No clone much larger than this one lies a single base away; base qualities are absent.

The CDR1 and CDR2 encoded by the germline V gene are SNHLY and FYNNEI. The cysteine opens and the phenylalanine closes a CDR3 of 15 amino acids. The DNA shown is the 45-base CDR3, in frame from base 1. Cut back by 7 bases and 0 bases, the V and J ends lie 16 bases apart. What this sample's time point label stands for: cells obtained before transplantation from donor or recipient. CD3+CD4+ and CD3+CD8+ populations were FACS-sorted from unstimulated pre-transplant donor and recipient cells taken from spleen or lymph nodes. General findings and caveats noted by the study authors: Early after transplant, declines in HvG clones were associated with peak levels of circulating GvH clones. In the allografts of patients with donor T cell macrochimerism, GvH to HvG T cell clonal ratios were high. Conclusions were limited by the relatively low number and heterogeneity of intestinal transplant patients. GvH clones were found in recipient bone marrow, and some of the GvH clones appeared earlier in ileal mucosa or blood, which is consistent with an intestinal mucosal origin.

The library was prepared using the immunoSEQ multiplex PCR assay. In most patients, genomic DNA was isolated using the Qiagen DNeasy Blood and Tissue Kit and sent frozen to Adaptive Biotechnologies for TCR sequencing. For most patients, high-throughput TCR-beta CDR3 sequencing of genomic DNA was performed by Adaptive Biotechnologies. The authors' pipeline ran thus. TCR sequencing data for roughly 18 patients were retrieved from Adaptive's ImmunoSEQ software; a few other patients were processed with MiXCR and VDJtools. To correct CD4 versus CD8 sorting errors, sequences present in both subsets at a frequency ratio below 5:1 were removed. CDR3 nucleotide sequences shared by donor and recipient were removed because the origin of these sequences could not be assigned. To count as alloreactive, a clone needed at least 2-fold expansion over unstimulated cells and a minimum CFSE-low frequency of 0.002% (template counts) or 0.001% (read counts). Clones were considered mappable if detected in sequenced pre-transplant spleen, lymph node, or MLR CFSE-low populations of the donor or recipient. The cumulative frequency of alloreactive clones was calculated as a percentage of all sequences, weighted by copy number. Sourced from immuneACCESS, this table was stored by TCRdb with only in-frame sequences that have V and J called. A share of the clones is absent; for the studies checked, an unresolved V gene accounts for under half, and the remainder has no known explanation. V and J calls and clone size are given by that table; D and trimming were obtained from the DNA. The sample contains around 130,000 clones, 90% to 95% of them found a single time. The leading ten clones occupy roughly 0.15% of the sample.

Recombination joined TRBV2 with TRBJ2-7; the D segment may tentatively be TRBD1 or TRBD2, each giving 5 matched bases. The sample in question was unstimulated CD4+ T cells sorted from spleen or lymph node cells, obtained before intestinal transplant. The TCR comes from a human donor who received an intestinal transplant. The CDR3 in this case is CASISRGVLSYEQYF. The nucleotide sequence reads TGTGCCAGCATATCTCGAGGGGTTCTCTCCTACGAGCAGTACTTC.